This T cell receptor beta chain was recovered during a study of identical twins. This CDR3 is built from 18 residues. As regards this clonotype: Its antigen is not identified.

Whole-study results and caveats: Some out-of-frame alpha sequences were shared by twins, and these showed excess low generation probability.

TCRdb redid the calling of the 5' RACE reads with MiXCR, one entry per CDR3 protein. The profile shows 600,000 to 850,000 distinct CDR3 sequences, 15% to 20% of them singletons. This sample also belongs to another study, concerning T cells expressing NK-cell markers.

V and J are TRBV12-3 or TRBV12-4 and TRBJ2-5, with D perhaps matching TRBD2 (6 bases). The TCR was taken from a woman younger than 30 in good health. The sequenced material came from PBMCs. CDR3 DNA: TGTACCTTCAGTTTAGGGGCTAGCGCAAACCCCGCTCAAGAGACCCAGTACTTC. This sequence encodes CTFSLGASANPAQETQYF.